A single sample gave rise to the 10 T cell receptor beta chains below, sequenced in a study of cytomegalovirus exposure and HLA in healthy donors. Vbeta (60) and Jbeta (13) primers were used in the PCR. The data were produced by immunoSEQ multiplex PCR, yet TCRdb's version contains in-frame clones alone and is incomplete. The sample lists about 300,000 clones, roughly 85% occurring once. What was sequenced was PBMCs. All receptors derive from a man aged 35 to 55 in good health and CMV-seropositive.

The chain is built from TRBV6-5 and TRBJ2-7; weak D call: TRBD2 (5 bases). V was clipped by 0 bases and J by 2 bases, with 11 bases between them. CDR1 and CDR2 (germline): MNHEY, SVGAGI. The CDR3 covers 15 residues. This chain's CDR3 is CASSYSISSPYEQYF. In DNA form, the CDR3 reads TGTGCCAGCAGTTACTCTATCTCTAGCCCCTACGAGCAGTACTTC.

This clone appeared a single time. The gene calls are TRBV28 and TRBJ2-2; 14 nucleotides align to TRBD2. Germline V gene data show CDR1 as MDHEN and CDR2 as SYDVKM. The trim removed 6 bases at V and 7 bases at J, leaving 4 bases unmatched. The CDR3 runs 15 residues. CDR3 amino acids: CASRGLAGVNGELFF. The CDR3 bases are TGTGCCAGCAGGGGACTAGCGGGAGTCAACGGGGAGCTGTTTTTT.

As for this clone: The junction and the germline gene differ at one end; a read error may be behind it. The chain recombines TRBV29-1 with TRBJ2-1, with 9 bases aligning to TRBD1. Germline V gene data show CDR1 as SQVTM and CDR2 as ANQGSEA. The CDR3 contains 13 residues. CDR3 DNA: TGCAGCGCACCATCGGGACAGGGTAATGGGCAGTTCTTC. It specifies CSAPSGQGNGQFF.

The chain is built from TRBV5-6 and TRBJ1-3; 8 bases line up with TRBD1. V was clipped by 3 bases and J by 1 base; unmatched bases: 9. CDR1 and CDR2 from the germline V gene are SGHDT and YYEEEE. This CDR3 spans 17 amino acids. DNA of the CDR3: TGTGCCAGCAGCTCCCTAATGGACAGGGCGTCTGGAAACACCATATATTTT. It translates to CASSSLMDRASGNTIYF.

J is TRBJ1-2 and V is TRBV27; a possible D gene is TRBD1 (5 bases). V gave up 1 base and J gave up 4 bases, with 19 bases separating them. CDR1 and CDR2 (germline): MNHEY, SMNVEV (reference sequence). The CDR3 runs 17 residues. The CDR3 region is CASSLLDPQVPGYGYTF. As DNA, the CDR3 is TGTGCCAGCAGTTTATTGGACCCACAGGTTCCTGGCTATGGCTACACCTTC.

This clone showed up just once. The rearrangement joins TRBV28 to TRBJ1-1, with 9 positions matching TRBD1. V shed 5 bases, J shed 1 base, and the junction held 8 bases outside the gene matches. Germline V gene sequence: CDR1 MDHEN, CDR2 SYDVKM. This CDR3 spans 16 amino acids. In DNA, the CDR3 is TGTGCCAGCAGTGTCGACAGGGGGTTAGGGAACACTGAAGCTTTCTTT. This sequence encodes CASSVDRGLGNTEAFF.

The chain recombines TRBV6-4 with TRBJ2-1; 13 bases are a match to TRBD2. Germline CDR1 MRHNA, CDR2 SNTAGT. V gave up 0 bases and J gave up 8 bases; unmatched junction bases: 4. The CDR3 covers 16 residues. The CDR3, as DNA: TGTGCCAGCAGTGACTCCCGGACTAGCGGGAGCGATGAGCAGTTCTTC. This translates into CASSDSRTSGSDEQFF.

V usage is TRBV28 and J usage is TRBJ2-3; the match to TRBD2 covers 7 bases. CDR1 and CDR2 (germline): MDHEN, SYDVKM. Trimming cost V 3 bases and J 4 bases; bases outside gene matches: 4. The CDR3 contains 14 residues. CDR3 DNA: TGTGCCAGCAGTTTGGGGGGAGGGTCAGATACGCAGTATTTT. This translates into CASSLGGGSDTQYF.

The V and J genes are TRBV5-1 and TRBJ2-4; D is undetermined. CDR1 and CDR2 from the germline V gene are SGHRS and YFSETQ. The CDR3 length is 15 residues. V shed 0 bases and J shed 0 bases, with 7 bases lying between them. The CDR3 bases are TGCGCCAGCAGCTTGGTGGCAGGAGCCAAAAACATTCAGTACTTC. Translated, it gives CASSLVAGAKNIQYF.

The V call is TRBV7-9, the J call TRBJ2-6; the match to TRBD1 covers 10 bases. CDR3 length: 17 residues. Germline-derived CDR1 and CDR2 are SEHNR and FQNEAQ (reference sequence). The V and J ends lost 6 bases and 0 bases, in that order; junction bases with no gene match: 5. CDR3 DNA sequence: TGTGCCAGCAGGGGGACAGGGGTGCTCTCTGGGGCCAACGTCCTGACTTTC. Its translation: CASRGTGVLSGANVLTF.